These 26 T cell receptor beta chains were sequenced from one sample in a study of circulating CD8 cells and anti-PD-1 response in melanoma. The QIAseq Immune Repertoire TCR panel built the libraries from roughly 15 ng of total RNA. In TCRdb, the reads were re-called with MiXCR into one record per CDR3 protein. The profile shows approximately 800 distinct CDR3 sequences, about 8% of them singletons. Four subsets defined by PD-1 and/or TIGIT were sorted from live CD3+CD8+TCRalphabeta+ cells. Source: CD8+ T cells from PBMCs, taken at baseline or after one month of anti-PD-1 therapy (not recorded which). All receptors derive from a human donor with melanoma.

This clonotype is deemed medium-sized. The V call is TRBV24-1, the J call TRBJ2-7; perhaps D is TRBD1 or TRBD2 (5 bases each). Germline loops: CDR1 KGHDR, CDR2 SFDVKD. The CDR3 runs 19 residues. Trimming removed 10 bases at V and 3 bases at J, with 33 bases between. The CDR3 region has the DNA TGTGCCACGGGACCATACCGGGACGGGATATCCTCTAAACGCTACGAGCAGTACTTC. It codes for CATGPYRDGISSKRYEQYF.

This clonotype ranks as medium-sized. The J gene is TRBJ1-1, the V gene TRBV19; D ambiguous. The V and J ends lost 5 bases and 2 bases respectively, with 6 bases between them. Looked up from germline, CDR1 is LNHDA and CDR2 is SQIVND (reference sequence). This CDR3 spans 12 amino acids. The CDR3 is CASSAVNTEAFF. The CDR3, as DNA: TGTGCCAGTAGTGCCGTTAACACTGAAGCTTTCTTT.

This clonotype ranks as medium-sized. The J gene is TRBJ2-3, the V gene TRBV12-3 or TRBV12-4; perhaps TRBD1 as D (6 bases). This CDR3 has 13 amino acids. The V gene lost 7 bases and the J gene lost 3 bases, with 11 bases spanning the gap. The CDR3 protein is CASNSGATDTQYF. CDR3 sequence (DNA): TGTGCCAGCAACTCAGGGGCGACAGATACGCAGTATTTT.

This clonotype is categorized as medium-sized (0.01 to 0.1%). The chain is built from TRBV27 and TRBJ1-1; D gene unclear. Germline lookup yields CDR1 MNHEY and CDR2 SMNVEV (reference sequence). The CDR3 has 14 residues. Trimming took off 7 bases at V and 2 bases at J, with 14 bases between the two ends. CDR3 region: CASKVIEGNTEAFF. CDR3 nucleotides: TGTGCCAGCAAAGTTATCGAGGGTAACACTGAAGCTTTCTTT.

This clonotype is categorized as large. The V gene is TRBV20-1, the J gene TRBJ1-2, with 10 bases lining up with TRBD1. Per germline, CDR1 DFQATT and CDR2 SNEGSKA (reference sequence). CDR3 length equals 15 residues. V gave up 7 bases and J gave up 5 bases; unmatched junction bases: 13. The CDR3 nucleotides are TGCAGTGTTGGACAGGGGGTGTTAGATTTTTATGGCTACACCTTC. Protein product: CSVGQGVLDFYGYTF.

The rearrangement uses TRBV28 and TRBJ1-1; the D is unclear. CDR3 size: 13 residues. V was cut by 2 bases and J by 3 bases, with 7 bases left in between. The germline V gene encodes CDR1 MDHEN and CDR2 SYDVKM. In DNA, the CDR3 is TGTGCCAGCAGTTTAGGTCGGGACACTGAAGCTTTCTTT. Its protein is CASSLGRDTEAFF.

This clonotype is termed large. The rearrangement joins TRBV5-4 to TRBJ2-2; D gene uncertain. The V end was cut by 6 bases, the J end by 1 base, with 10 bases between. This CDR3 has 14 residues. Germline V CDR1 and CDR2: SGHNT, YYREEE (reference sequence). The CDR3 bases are TGTGCCAGCACCCCGGCAGAGAACACCGGGGAGCTGTTTTTT. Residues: CASTPAENTGELFF.

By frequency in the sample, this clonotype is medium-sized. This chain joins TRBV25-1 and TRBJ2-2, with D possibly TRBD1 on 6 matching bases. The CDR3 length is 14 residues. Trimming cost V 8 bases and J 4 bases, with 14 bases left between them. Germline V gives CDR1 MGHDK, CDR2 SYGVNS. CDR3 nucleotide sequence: TGTGCCAGCCACGGCACAGGGTTCACCGGGGAGCTGTTTTTT. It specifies CASHGTGFTGELFF.

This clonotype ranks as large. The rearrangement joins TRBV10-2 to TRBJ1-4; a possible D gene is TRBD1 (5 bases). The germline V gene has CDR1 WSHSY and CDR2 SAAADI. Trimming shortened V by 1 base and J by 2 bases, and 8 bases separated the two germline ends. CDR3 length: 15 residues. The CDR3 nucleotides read TGCGCCAGCAGTGAGTTGCAGGGTACTAATGAAAAACTGTTTTTT. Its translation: CASSELQGTNEKLFF.

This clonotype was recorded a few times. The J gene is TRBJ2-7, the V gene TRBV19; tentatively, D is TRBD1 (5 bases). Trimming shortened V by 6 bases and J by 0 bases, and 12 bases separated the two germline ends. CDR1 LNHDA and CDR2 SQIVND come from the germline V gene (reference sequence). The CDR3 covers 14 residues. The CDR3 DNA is TGTGCCAGTAGGCCAGGGCAGGGCTCCTACGAGCAGTACTTC. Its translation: CASRPGQGSYEQYF.

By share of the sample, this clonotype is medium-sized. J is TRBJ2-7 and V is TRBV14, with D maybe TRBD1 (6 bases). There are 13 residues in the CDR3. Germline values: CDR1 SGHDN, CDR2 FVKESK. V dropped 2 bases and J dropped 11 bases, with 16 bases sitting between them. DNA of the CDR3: TGTGCCAGCAGCCAATCTCCTGGGGGCCTGGAGTACTTC. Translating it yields CASSQSPGGLEYF.

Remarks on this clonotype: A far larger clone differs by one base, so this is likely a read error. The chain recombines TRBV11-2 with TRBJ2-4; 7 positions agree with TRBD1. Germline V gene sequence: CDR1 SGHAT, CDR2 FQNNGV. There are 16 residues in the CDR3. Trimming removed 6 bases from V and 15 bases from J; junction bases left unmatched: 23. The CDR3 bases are TGTGCCAGCAGGGGAAAACAGGGGATTTTCGCCTACGAGCGGTACTTC. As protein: CASRGKQGIFAYERYF.

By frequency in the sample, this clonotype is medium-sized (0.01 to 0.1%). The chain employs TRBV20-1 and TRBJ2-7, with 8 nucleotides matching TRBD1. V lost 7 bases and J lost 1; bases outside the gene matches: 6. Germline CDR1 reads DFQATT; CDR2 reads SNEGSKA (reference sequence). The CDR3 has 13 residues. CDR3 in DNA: TGCAGTGGGGACAGGACTACTTCCTACGAGCAGTACTTC. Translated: CSGDRTTSYEQYF.

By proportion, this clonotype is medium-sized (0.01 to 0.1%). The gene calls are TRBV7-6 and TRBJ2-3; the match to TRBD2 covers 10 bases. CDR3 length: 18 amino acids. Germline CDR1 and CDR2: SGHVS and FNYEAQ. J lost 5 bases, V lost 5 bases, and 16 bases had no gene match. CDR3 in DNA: TGTGCCAGCAGCATTGGGTTCCTAGCGGGGGTTATGATAGATACGCAGTATTTT. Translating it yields CASSIGFLAGVMIDTQYF. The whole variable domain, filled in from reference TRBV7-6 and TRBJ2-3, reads GAGVSQSPRYKVTKRGQDVALRCDPISGHVSLYWYRQALGQGPEFLTYFNYEAQQDKSGLPNDRFSAERPEGSISTLTIQRTEQRDSAMYRCASSIGFLAGVMIDTQYFGPGTRLTVL.

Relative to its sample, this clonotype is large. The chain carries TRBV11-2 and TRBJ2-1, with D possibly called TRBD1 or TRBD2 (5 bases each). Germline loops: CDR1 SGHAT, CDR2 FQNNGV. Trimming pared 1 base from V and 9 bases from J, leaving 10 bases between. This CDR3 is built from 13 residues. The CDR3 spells CASSLGSGGEQFF. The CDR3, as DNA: TGTGCCAGCAGCTTAGGTTCTGGGGGTGAGCAGTTCTTC. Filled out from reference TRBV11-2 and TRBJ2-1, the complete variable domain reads EAGVAQSPRYKIIEKRQSVAFWCNPISGHATLYWYQQILGQGPKLLIQFQNNGVVDDSQLPKDRFSAERLKGVDSTLKIQPAKLEDSAVYLCASSLGSGGEQFFGPGTRLTVL.

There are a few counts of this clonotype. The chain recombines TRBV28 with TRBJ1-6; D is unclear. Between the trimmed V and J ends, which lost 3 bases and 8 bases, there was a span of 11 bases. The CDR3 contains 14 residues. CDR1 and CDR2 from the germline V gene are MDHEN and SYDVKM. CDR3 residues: CASSFRREDSPLHF. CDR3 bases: TGTGCCAGCAGTTTCAGGCGGGAGGATTCACCCCTCCACTTT.

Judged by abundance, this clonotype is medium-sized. This CDR3 is CASGGTGENIQYF. As DNA, the CDR3 is TGTGCCAGCGGGGGGACAGGGGAAAACATTCAGTACTTC. V gene TRBV25-1 combines with J gene TRBJ2-4, with 10 positions matching TRBD1. The CDR3 length is 13 residues. Per germline, CDR1 MGHDK and CDR2 SYGVNS. The J segment lost 5 bases and the V segment lost 8 bases, leaving 3 bases of the junction unmatched.

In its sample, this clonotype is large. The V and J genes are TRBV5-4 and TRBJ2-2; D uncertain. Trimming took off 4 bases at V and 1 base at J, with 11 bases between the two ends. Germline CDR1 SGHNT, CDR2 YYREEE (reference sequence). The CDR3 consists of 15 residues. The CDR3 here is CASSPTDQNTGELFF. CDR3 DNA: TGTGCCAGCAGCCCCACAGACCAGAACACCGGGGAGCTGTTTTTT.

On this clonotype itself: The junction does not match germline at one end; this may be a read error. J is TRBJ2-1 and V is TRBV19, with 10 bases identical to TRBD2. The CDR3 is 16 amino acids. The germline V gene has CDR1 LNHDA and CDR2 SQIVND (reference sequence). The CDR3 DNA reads TGTGGCAGTAGTATAGATAGCGGGGGGCCACACAATGAGCAGTTCTTC. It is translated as CGSSIDSGGPHNEQFF.

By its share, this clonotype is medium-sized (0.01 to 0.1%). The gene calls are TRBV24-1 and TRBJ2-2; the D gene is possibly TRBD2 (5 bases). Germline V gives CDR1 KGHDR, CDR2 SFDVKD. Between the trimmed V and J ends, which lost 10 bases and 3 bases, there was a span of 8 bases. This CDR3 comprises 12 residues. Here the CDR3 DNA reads TGTGCCACGAAGGAGGACACCGGGGAGCTGTTTTTT. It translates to CATKEDTGELFF.

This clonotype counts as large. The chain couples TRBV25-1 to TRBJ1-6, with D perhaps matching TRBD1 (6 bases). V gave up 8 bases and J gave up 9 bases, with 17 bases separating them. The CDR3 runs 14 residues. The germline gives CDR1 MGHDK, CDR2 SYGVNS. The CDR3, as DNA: TGTGCCAGCGCCAGTACAGGGAACCCTTCACCCCTCCACTTT. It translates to CASASTGNPSPLHF.

The CDR3 protein is CASSEAGGYEQYF. CDR3 nucleotides: TGCGCCAGCAGTGAGGCAGGGGGCTACGAGCAGTACTTC. V gene TRBV10-2 combines with J gene TRBJ2-7; 7 bases are shared with TRBD1. The V and J ends lost 2 bases and 3 bases, in that order; junction bases with no gene match: 1. There are 13 residues in the CDR3. Germline CDR1 and CDR2: WSHSY and SAAADI.

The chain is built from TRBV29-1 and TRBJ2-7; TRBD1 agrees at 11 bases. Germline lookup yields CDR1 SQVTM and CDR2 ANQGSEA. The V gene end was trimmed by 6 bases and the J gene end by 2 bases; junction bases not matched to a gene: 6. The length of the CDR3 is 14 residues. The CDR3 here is CSVSQGQGAYEQYF. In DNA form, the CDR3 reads TGCAGCGTGAGTCAGGGACAGGGGGCCTACGAGCAGTACTTC.

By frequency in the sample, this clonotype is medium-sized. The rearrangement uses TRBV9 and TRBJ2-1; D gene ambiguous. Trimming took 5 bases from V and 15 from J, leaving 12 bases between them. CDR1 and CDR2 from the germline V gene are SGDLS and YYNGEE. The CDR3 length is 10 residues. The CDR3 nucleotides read TGTGCCAGCAGGCTTCTGGGTCGGTTCTTC. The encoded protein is CASRLLGRFF. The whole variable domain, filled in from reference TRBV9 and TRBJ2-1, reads DSGVTQTPKHLITATGQRVTLRCSPRSGDLSVYWYQQSLDQGLQFLIQYYNGEERAKGNILERFSAQQFPDLHSELNLSSLELGDSALYFCASRLLGRFFGPGTRLTVL.

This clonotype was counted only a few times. The CDR3 DNA is TGCGCCAGCAGCCAGCAAGCGGGGACCACAGATACGCAGTATTTT. It translates to CASSQQAGTTDTQYF. The V gene is TRBV4-1, the J gene TRBJ2-3; 7 bases match TRBD2. CDR1 is MGHRA and CDR2 is YSYEKL in the germline V gene. Trimming removed 3 bases from V and 2 bases from J; junction bases left unmatched: 5. The CDR3 is made up of 15 amino acids.

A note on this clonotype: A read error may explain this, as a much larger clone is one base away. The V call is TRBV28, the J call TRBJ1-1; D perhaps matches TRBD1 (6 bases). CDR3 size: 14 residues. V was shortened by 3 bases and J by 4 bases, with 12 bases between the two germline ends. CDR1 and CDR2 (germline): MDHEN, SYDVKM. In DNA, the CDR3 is TGTGCCAGCAGTTTGGCAGGGGTAGTCACTGAAGCTTTCTTT. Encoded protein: CASSLAGVVTEAFF.